What follows are 15 T cell receptor beta chains derived from one specimen sequenced in a study of blood T cells in healthy people across ages. Together with a sample-barcoded 5' primer, a J-beta primer mix was included in a second PCR lasting about 6 to 11 cycles. TCRdb recomputed calls from the 5' RACE reads with MiXCR, one row per CDR3 protein. The sample shows more than 1.4 million distinct CDR3 sequences, around 39% of them seen only once. The sample was blood. The receptors derive from a woman under 30 in good health.

The rearrangement uses TRBV11-2 and TRBJ2-2; TRBD2 aligns across 7 bases. Losses at the gene ends were 5 bases for V and 3 bases for J; bases not matched to a gene: 12. Germline V gene sequence: CDR1 SGHAT, CDR2 FQNNGV. The CDR3 has 17 amino acids. CDR3 sequence: CASSPPRLAGYTGELFF. The DNA for the CDR3 is TGTGCCAGCAGCCCCCCTCGACTAGCAGGTTACACCGGGGAGCTGTTTTTT.

The chain combines TRBV2 with TRBJ1-5; D is undetermined. The CDR3 is made up of 12 amino acids. Germline V CDR1 and CDR2: SNHLY, FYNNEI. V lost 7 bases, J lost 1 base, and 5 bases lay in between. For the CDR3, the DNA is TGTGCCAGCACTCAGAGCAATCAGCCCCAGCATTTT. Its translation: CASTQSNQPQHF.

The chain joins TRBV28 to TRBJ1-6, with D possibly being TRBD1 (5 bases). The germline V gene encodes CDR1 MDHEN and CDR2 SYDVKM. The CDR3 covers 15 residues. V was shortened by 5 bases and J by 8 bases, with 16 bases between the two germline ends. This chain's CDR3 is CASSPGTGSYSPLHF. As DNA, the CDR3 is TGTGCCAGCAGTCCCGGGACGGGATCCTATTCACCCCTCCACTTT.

The rearrangement links TRBV12-3 or TRBV12-4 to TRBJ1-2; perhaps TRBD1 as D (5 bases). Trimming pared 9 bases from V and 4 bases from J, leaving 18 bases between. The length of the CDR3 is 14 residues. The CDR3 spells CARRPGTFGYGYTF. DNA for the CDR3: TGTGCCAGAAGACCCGGGACCTTCGGCTATGGCTACACCTTC.

This rearrangement joins TRBV6-1 to TRBJ2-7; D perhaps matches TRBD2 (6 bases). This CDR3 contains 14 residues. V dropped 3 bases and J dropped 4 bases, with 13 bases sitting between them. CDR1 and CDR2 from the germline V gene are MNHNS and SASEGT. The CDR3 region is CASSEASEGYEQYF. In DNA form, the CDR3 reads TGTGCCAGCAGTGAGGCTAGCGAAGGTTACGAGCAGTACTTC.

In its sample, this clonotype was seen a few times. The genes are TRBV7-2 and TRBJ2-7; 8 bases align to TRBD1. There are 14 residues in the CDR3. The ends lost 5 bases at V and 4 bases at J; junction bases unmatched: 7. Germline V gene sequence: CDR1 SGHTA, CDR2 FQGNSA. For the CDR3, the DNA is TGTGCCAGCAGCCGCCGCGGACAGGGTTACGAGCAGTACTTC. This gives the protein CASSRRGQGYEQYF.

A few counts support this clonotype. The CDR3 region is CASSYSLGNEQFF. DNA for the CDR3: TGTGCCAGCAGTTACTCCCTGGGGAATGAGCAGTTCTTC. This chain uses TRBV6-6 with TRBJ2-1; D gene uncertain. The germline V gene has CDR1 MNHNY and CDR2 SVGAGI (reference sequence). This CDR3 has 13 amino acids. The V end lost 0 bases, the J end lost 7 bases, and 7 bases lay between the germline ends.

Many counts were recorded for this clonotype. V usage is TRBV5-1 and J usage is TRBJ2-3; weak D call: TRBD1 (6 bases). V was clipped by 6 bases and J by 0 bases, with 14 bases between them. The CDR3 has 15 amino acids. Per germline, CDR1 SGHRS and CDR2 YFSETQ. DNA for the CDR3: TGCGCCAGCACCCCTAACAGGGCCAGCACAGATACGCAGTATTTT. It specifies CASTPNRASTDTQYF.

This chain links TRBV6-1 with TRBJ1-1; D gene unclear. The CDR3 is 13 amino acids. V was shortened by 11 bases and J by 1 base, with 14 bases between the two germline ends. Germline-derived CDR1 and CDR2 are MNHNS and SASEGT. CDR3 coding DNA: TGTGCCGGAGGCCCTTATGGGAACACTGAAGCTTTCTTT. This translates into CAGGPYGNTEAFF.

The chain recombines TRBV4-2 with TRBJ1-4; D is perhaps TRBD1 (5 bases). Germline values: CDR1 LGHNA, CDR2 YNFKEQ. There are 15 residues in the CDR3. V lost 2 bases to trimming and J lost 5 bases, with 12 bases between them. The chain's CDR3 is CASSQRGAFNEKLFF. In DNA form, the CDR3 reads TGTGCCAGCAGCCAACGGGGCGCATTCAATGAAAAACTGTTTTTT.

The chain carries TRBV3-1 and TRBJ1-2; D ambiguous. This CDR3 spans 15 amino acids. The V and J ends lost 3 bases and 2 bases respectively, with 13 bases between them. Germline V lookup: CDR1 LGHDT, CDR2 YNNKEL (reference sequence). The CDR3 is CASSQDRFPNYGYTF. The CDR3 region has the DNA TGTGCCAGCAGCCAGGACCGATTCCCCAACTATGGCTACACCTTC.

This clonotype was picked up one time. This rearrangement joins TRBV28 to TRBJ1-3; D call uncertain. V shed 6 bases and J shed 0 bases, with 9 bases lying between them. Germline V gene sequence: CDR1 MDHEN, CDR2 SYDVKM. The length of the CDR3 is 14 residues. CDR3 amino acids: CASSLLSSGNTIYF. For the CDR3, the DNA is TGTGCCAGCAGCTTACTTAGCTCTGGAAACACCATATATTTT.

This clonotype came up a few times. The chain has TRBV20-1 and TRBJ2-5; D possibly corresponds to TRBD2 (5 bases). Trimming shortened V by 0 bases and J by 2 bases, and 16 bases separated the two germline ends. Germline CDR1 is DFQATT and CDR2 is SNEGSKA (reference sequence). The CDR3 has 16 residues. CDR3 protein: CSARDLVAEVQETQYF. Written as DNA, the CDR3 is TGCAGTGCTAGAGATCTCGTGGCGGAGGTACAAGAGACCCAGTACTTC.

This chain connects TRBV28 to TRBJ2-5, with 11 bases fitting TRBD1. This CDR3 is built from 15 residues. V lost 3 bases and J lost 2; bases outside the gene matches: 2. Looked up from germline, CDR1 is MDHEN and CDR2 is SYDVKM. The CDR3 sequence: CASSFGDRGQETQYF. The CDR3 nucleotides read TGTGCCAGCAGTTTCGGGGACAGGGGGCAAGAGACCCAGTACTTC.

V usage is TRBV15 and J usage is TRBJ1-6; unclear D gene. The CDR3 covers 14 residues. Germline V gene sequence: CDR1 LNHNV, CDR2 YYDKDF (reference sequence). The V end lost 1 base, the J end lost 5 bases, and 6 bases lay between the germline ends. CDR3 residues: CATSRGHDNSPLHF. CDR3 in DNA: TGTGCCACCAGCAGAGGTCATGATAATTCACCCCTCCACTTT.